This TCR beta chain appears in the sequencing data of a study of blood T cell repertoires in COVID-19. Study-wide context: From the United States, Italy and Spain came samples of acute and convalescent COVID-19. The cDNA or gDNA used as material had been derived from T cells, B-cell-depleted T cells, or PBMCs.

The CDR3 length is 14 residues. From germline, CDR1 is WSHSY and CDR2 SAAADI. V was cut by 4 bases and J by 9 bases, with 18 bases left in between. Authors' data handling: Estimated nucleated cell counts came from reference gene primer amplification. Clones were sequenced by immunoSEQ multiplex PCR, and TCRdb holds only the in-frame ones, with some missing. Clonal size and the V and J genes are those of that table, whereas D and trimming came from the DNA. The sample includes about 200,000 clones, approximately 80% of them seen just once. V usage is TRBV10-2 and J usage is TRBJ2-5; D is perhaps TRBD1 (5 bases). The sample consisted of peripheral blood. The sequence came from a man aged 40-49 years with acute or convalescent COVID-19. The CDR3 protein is CASSGGVPSNAQYF. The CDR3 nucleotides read TGCGCCAGCAGTGGGGGCGTCCCGTCCAACGCCCAGTACTTC.